This is a list of T cell receptor beta chains from one sample in a study of identical twins. TCRdb re-derived calls from the 5' RACE reads in MiXCR, one entry per CDR3 protein. The sample lists 450,000 to 650,000 distinct CDR3 sequences, about 16% occurring once. The sample also formed part of further work on yellow fever vaccine responses in identical twins.

What was sequenced was CD4+ T cells sorted from blood. The source of these receptors is a woman aged 18-30 years in good health. The CDR3 runs from the conserved cysteine through the conserved F or W. Each record gives: clone size, J gene, V gene, D gene, CDR3 DNA, CDR3 protein. The D gene is left open where the match is weak. Size values are once, few and many counts, or a class for expanded clones, and some rows have none.

few,TRBJ2-6,TRBV12-3/TRBV12-4,NA,TGTGCCAGCAGTTTAGGGCTTCCTGGGGCCAACGTCCTGACTTTC,CASSLGLPGANVLTF
NA,TRBJ2-5,TRBV12-3/TRBV12-4,TRBD2,TGTGCCAGCAGCCTCCTAGCGGGACGGGAGGAGACCCAGTACTTC,CASSLLAGREETQYF
few,TRBJ2-1,TRBV18,TRBD2,TGTGCCAGCTCACCAACCTTTGGAGCGGGAGGACTCAATGAGCAGTTCTTC,CASSPTFGAGGLNEQFF
few,TRBJ1-5,TRBV12-3/TRBV12-4,TRBD1,TGTGCCAGCAGTCCAGGGGGTACGAGGAATCAGCCCCAGCATTTT,CASSPGGTRNQPQHF
NA,TRBJ2-1,TRBV20-1,NA,TGCAGTGCTAGAGACCTTAGCCGGACAGCTGCCTACAATGAGCAGTTCTTC,CSARDLSRTAAYNEQFF
many,TRBJ2-7,TRBV12-3/TRBV12-4,TRBD2,TGTGCCAGCAGTTTTAGCGGGGAAGGAAAGGGCTTC,CASSFSGEGKGF
NA,TRBJ2-3,TRBV20-1,NA,TGCAGTGCAAAGGCTCCGGGGGATACGCAGTATTTT,CSAKAPGDTQYF
few,TRBJ2-2,TRBV9,NA,TGTGCCAGCAGCGGCCCCTTCGGGAAATTTACCGGGGAGCTGTTTTTT,CASSGPFGKFTGELFF
NA,TRBJ1-1,TRBV6-5,NA,TGTGCCAGCAGTTACTCCCAAGGGGGGACTGAAGCTTTCTTT,CASSYSQGGTEAFF
NA,TRBJ2-5,TRBV28,TRBD1,TGTGCCAGTTTCGGGACAGGGCAGTACCAAGAGACCCAGTACTTC,CASFGTGQYQETQYF
NA,TRBJ2-5,TRBV20-1,NA,TGCAGTGCTAGACTAGTCGGAGAGACCCAGTACTTC,CSARLVGETQYF
NA,TRBJ2-1,TRBV3-1,NA,TGTGCCAGCAGCCCAGGACTAGAGCAGTTCTTC,CASSPGLEQFF
few,TRBJ2-5,TRBV24-1,NA,TGTGCCACCAGTGATACAGCCGGGGCCTCCGGGGGAGAGACCCAGTACTTC,CATSDTAGASGGETQYF
NA,TRBJ1-6,TRBV20-1,NA,TGCAGTGCTATCCAGGGAGGGGATTCACCCCTCCACTTT,CSAIQGGDSPLHF
few,TRBJ2-1,TRBV24-1,NA,TGTGCCACCAGTGATTTGGCAGGGGGGGACAATGAGCAGTTCTTC,CATSDLAGGDNEQFF
NA,TRBJ2-3,TRBV6-5,TRBD2,TGTGCCAGCAGTTACCGGCCAGCGGGGGTCTATAGCACAGATACGCAGTATTTT,CASSYRPAGVYSTDTQYF
NA,TRBJ2-5,TRBV20-1,NA,TGCATATCTAGATCTGGGGAGACCCAGTACTTC,CISRSGETQYF
NA,TRBJ2-1,TRBV7-2,TRBD2,TGTGCCAGCAGCTTAGCCTTGGGACTAGCGGATGAGCAGTTCTTC,CASSLALGLADEQFF
few,TRBJ1-2,TRBV20-1,NA,TGCAGTGCTCCGAGGTCCCAGGCTGGCTACACCTTC,CSAPRSQAGYTF